This entry concerns a single T cell receptor (beta chain). The antigen is undetermined. The data stem from a study of cytotoxic CD8 clonotypes in ibrutinib-treated CLL. Study information: Recorded responses included approximately 25 partial and 2 complete; following median 68 months, roughly 15 stayed remitted and roughly twelve progressed. Treatment had run for a median about twelve months, range 6 to 36, when response samples were taken. Overall study findings and caveats: Shared public clonotypes were rare, and on treatment they either got smaller or stayed the same.

TCRdb's table, derived via immunoSEQ multiplex PCR, lists solely in-frame clones and lacks some. The sample consists of more than 110,000 clones, approximately 80% of them appearing once. This specimen consisted of PBMCs, obtained after 36 months of ibrutinib treatment. This receptor was obtained from a human donor with chronic lymphocytic leukemia.

The CDR3 DNA sequence: TGTGCCAGCAGTGGGGCGAACCGGAATCAGCCCCAGCATTTT. This codes for CASSGANRNQPQHF. The chain couples TRBV27 to TRBJ1-5; a weak D match, TRBD1 (5 bases). V was shortened by 5 bases and J by 4 bases, with 12 bases between the two germline ends. CDR3 size: 14 residues. Germline V gene lookup returns CDR1 MNHEY and CDR2 SMNVEV (reference sequence).